Only a few counts were recorded for the clone carrying this T cell receptor (beta chain). Other DNA sequences of this sample code for an identical CDR3. The entry originates in a study of beta chain features in type 1 diabetes. The J segment lost 4 bases and the V segment lost 5 bases, leaving 7 bases of the junction unmatched. This CDR3 comprises 14 residues. Per the germline V gene, CDR1 is MNHEY and CDR2 is SMNVEV (reference sequence). The sequenced template was cDNA made from the entire isolated RNA. Method: immunoSEQ multiplex PCR; TCRdb's copy keeps in-frame clones and lacks some. The table lists 600,000 to 650,000 clones, around 16% of them singletons, with approximately 0.099% in the top ten.

The clonotype comes from a man aged 18 to 29 in good health. This rearrangement joins TRBV27 to TRBJ1-2; TRBD1 matches at 7 bases. Sequencing input: naive CD4+ T cells from blood. The DNA of the CDR3 is TGTGCCAGCAGTCCCAGACAGGGCGGCTATGGCTACACCTTC. Encoded protein: CASSPRQGGYGYTF.